This T cell receptor (beta chain) was obtained from a study of cytomegalovirus exposure and HLA in healthy donors. Sequencing was performed with immunoSEQ multiplex PCR; in TCRdb, only in-frame clones are kept and a portion is missing. The table has about 130,000 clones, 89% seen once. The V end lost 9 bases, the J end lost 4 bases, and 13 bases lay between the germline ends. The CDR3 extends over 13 amino acids. The germline CDR1 and CDR2 sequences are LNHDA and SQIVND (reference sequence). The source is a man aged 25-45 years in good health and CMV-seronegative. The rearrangement links TRBV19 to TRBJ1-3; D ambiguous. Sequencing was performed on PBMCs. Written as DNA, the CDR3 is TGTGCCAGCCTGGAGGAACGAGGAAACACCATATATTTT. Translating gives CASLEERGNTIYF.